The text below deals with one T cell receptor (beta chain). The data were taken from a study of blood T cell repertoires in COVID-19. The overall study: Material from acute and convalescent COVID-19 was sourced from the United States, Italy and Spain. From T cells, B-cell-depleted T cells, or PBMCs came the material, which was cDNA or gDNA.

Original processing notes: Amplified reference gene primers provided the basis for estimating nucleated cell counts. Sequencing used immunoSEQ multiplex PCR; TCRdb keeps in-frame clones, though not all of them. From that table come the V and J calls and clone size; the DNA was used to work out D and trimming. Here the sample spans about 200,000 clones, 85% to 90% being singletons. The TCR originated in a man aged 55 to 70 with acute or convalescent COVID-19. Material for sequencing was peripheral blood.

CDR3 protein: CASSQEPDGYYEQYF. In DNA, the CDR3 is TGTGCCAGCAGCCAAGAACCCGACGGGTACTACGAGCAGTACTTC. The V gene is TRBV3-1 (or the pseudogene TRBV3-2), the J gene TRBJ2-7; no clear D gene. With 0 bases removed from V and 3 bases from J, the gap between germline ends came to 12 bases. The germline CDR1 and CDR2 sequences are LGHDT and YNNKEL (reference sequence). This CDR3 has 15 residues.